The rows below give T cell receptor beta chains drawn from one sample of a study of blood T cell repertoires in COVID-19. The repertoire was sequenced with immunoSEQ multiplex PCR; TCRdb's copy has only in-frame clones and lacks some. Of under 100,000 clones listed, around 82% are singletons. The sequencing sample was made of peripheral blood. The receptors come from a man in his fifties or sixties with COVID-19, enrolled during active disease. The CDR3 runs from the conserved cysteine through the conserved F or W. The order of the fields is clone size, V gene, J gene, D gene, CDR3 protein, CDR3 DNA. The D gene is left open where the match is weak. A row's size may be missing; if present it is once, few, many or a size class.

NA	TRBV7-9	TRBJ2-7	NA	CASSGGFLYPYEQYF	TGTGCCAGCAGCGGCGGGTTCCTTTACCCCTACGAGCAGTACTTC
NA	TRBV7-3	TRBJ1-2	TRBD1	CASSQGTGDGYGYTF	TGTGCCAGCAGCCAAGGGACAGGGGACGGTTATGGCTACACCTTC
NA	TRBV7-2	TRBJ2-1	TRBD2	CASSPRGSGRFEQFF	TGTGCCAGCAGCCCGCGTGGTAGCGGGAGGTTTGAGCAGTTCTTC
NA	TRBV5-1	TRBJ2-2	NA	CASSRTGELFF	TGCGCCAGCAGTCGTACCGGGGAGCTGTTTTTT
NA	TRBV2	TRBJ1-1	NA	CASSVTGNTEAFF	TGTGCCAGCAGTGTGACAGGGAACACTGAAGCTTTCTTT
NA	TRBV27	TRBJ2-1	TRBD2	CASSLEGGLYNEQFF	TGTGCCAGCTCCCTCGAGGGAGGGTTGTACAATGAGCAGTTCTTC
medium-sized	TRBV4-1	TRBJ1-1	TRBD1	CASSHDREYTEAFF	TGCGCCAGCAGCCATGACAGGGAGTACACTGAAGCTTTCTTT
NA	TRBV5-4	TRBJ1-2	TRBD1	CASSQGVGQGHGYTF	TGTGCCAGCAGCCAGGGGGTGGGGCAGGGACATGGCTACACCTTC
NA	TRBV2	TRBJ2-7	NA	CASSPNGYYEQYF	TGTGCCAGCAGCCCTAACGGGTACTACGAGCAGTACTTC
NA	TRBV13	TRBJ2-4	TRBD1	CASSPSRDRDDKNIQYF	TGTGCCAGCAGCCCCTCCAGGGACAGGGATGACAAAAACATTCAGTACTTC
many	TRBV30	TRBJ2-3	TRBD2	CAWGPHSGGANTQYF	TGTGCCTGGGGTCCCCATAGCGGGGGGGCGAATACGCAGTATTTT
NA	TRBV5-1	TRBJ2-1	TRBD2	CASKLAGPDNEQFF	TGCGCCAGCAAACTAGCGGGACCAGACAATGAGCAGTTCTTC
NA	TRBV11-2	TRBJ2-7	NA	CASSSSYEQYF	TGTGCCAGCAGCTCGTCCTACGAGCAGTACTTC
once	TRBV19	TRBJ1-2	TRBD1	CASSIALRTGLSIYGYTF	TGTGCCAGTAGTATAGCTCTTCGGACAGGGCTCTCCATCTATGGCTACACCTTC
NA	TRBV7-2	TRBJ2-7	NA	CASSLEPRRVGPRGYEQYF	TGTGCCAGCAGCTTAGAGCCCCGGCGTGTCGGGCCCCGGGGCTACGAGCAGTACTTC
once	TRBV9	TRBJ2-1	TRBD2	CASSVVSGRAVHNEQFF	TGTGCCAGCAGCGTAGTTAGCGGGAGGGCCGTCCACAATGAGCAGTTCTTC
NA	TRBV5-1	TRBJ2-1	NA	CASSLGWTSYNEQFF	TGCGCCAGCAGCTTGGGTTGGACTTCTTACAATGAGCAGTTCTTC
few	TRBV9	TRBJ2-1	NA	CASSVAGGTPYNEQFF	TGTGCCAGCAGCGTAGCTGGGGGGACCCCTTACAATGAGCAGTTCTTC
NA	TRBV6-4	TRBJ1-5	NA	CASSDGGGQPQHF	TGTGCCAGCAGTGACGGGGGAGGTCAGCCCCAGCATTTT
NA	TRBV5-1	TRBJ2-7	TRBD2	CASSLMAGGPKEQYF	TGCGCCAGCAGCTTGATGGCGGGAGGGCCTAAAGAGCAGTACTTC
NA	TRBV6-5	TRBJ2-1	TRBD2	CASRVSGSYYNEQFF	TGTGCCAGCAGAGTTAGCGGGAGCTATTACAATGAGCAGTTCTTC
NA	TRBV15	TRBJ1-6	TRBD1	CATSRDRTGWSARQNSPLHF	TGTGCCACCAGCAGAGATAGGACAGGGTGGTCGGCCCGTCAAAATTCACCCCTCCACTTT
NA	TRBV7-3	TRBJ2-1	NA	CASSLRAVGGNEQFF	TGTGCCAGCAGCTTAAGAGCGGTGGGGGGCAATGAGCAGTTCTTC
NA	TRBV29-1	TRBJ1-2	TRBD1	CSVPDRGDYGYTF	TGCAGCGTCCCGGACAGGGGAGACTATGGCTACACCTTC
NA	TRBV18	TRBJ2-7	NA	CASSRSSDYEQYF	TGTGCCAGCTCACGGTCGTCAGACTACGAGCAGTACTTC
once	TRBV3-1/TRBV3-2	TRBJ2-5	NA	CASSQVGAKETQYF	TGTGCCAGCAGCCAAGTAGGGGCCAAAGAGACCCAGTACTTC